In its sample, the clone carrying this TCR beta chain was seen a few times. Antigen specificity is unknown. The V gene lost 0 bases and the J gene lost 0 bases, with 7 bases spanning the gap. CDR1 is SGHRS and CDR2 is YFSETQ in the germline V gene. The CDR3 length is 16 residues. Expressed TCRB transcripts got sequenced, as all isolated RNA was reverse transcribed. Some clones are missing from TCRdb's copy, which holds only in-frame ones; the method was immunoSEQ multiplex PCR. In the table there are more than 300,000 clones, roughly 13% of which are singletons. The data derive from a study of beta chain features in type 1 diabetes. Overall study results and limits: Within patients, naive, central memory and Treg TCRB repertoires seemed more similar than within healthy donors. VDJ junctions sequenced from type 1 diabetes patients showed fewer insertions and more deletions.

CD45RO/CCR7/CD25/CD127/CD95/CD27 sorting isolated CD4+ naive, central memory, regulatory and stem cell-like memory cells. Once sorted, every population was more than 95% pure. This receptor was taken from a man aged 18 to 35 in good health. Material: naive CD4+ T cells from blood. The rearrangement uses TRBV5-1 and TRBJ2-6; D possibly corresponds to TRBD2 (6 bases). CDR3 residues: CASSLAGDSGANVLTF. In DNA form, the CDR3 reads TGCGCCAGCAGCTTGGCGGGGGACTCTGGGGCCAACGTCCTGACTTTC. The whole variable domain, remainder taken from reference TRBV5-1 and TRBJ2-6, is KAGVTQTPRYLIKTRGQQVTLSCSPISGHRSVSWYQQTPGQGLQFLFEYFSETQRNKGNFPGRFSGRQFSNSRSEMNVSTLELGDSALYLCASSLAGDSGANVLTFGAGSRLTVL.